Below are 14 T cell receptor beta chains sequenced from a single sample in a study of cytomegalovirus exposure and HLA in healthy donors. TCRdb's table, derived via immunoSEQ multiplex PCR, lists solely in-frame clones and lacks some. The data hold about 180,000 clones, with approximately 81% observed a single time. Sequenced material: PBMCs. Source of these receptors: a man aged 18 to 30 in good health and CMV-seropositive.

This chain uses TRBV6-1 with TRBJ2-7; 8 bases are a match to TRBD1. CDR1 is MNHNS, CDR2 SASEGT, per germline. The CDR3 spans 14 residues. Losses at the gene ends were 6 bases for V and 2 bases for J; bases not matched to a gene: 6. The CDR3 loop reads CASRTGQETYEQYF. The CDR3 DNA reads TGTGCCAGCAGAACGGGACAGGAGACCTACGAGCAGTACTTC.

The CDR3: CASSPPLETQYF. The CDR3 DNA sequence: TGTGCCAGCAGCCCTCCGTTGGAGACCCAGTACTTC. The chain combines TRBV7-8 with TRBJ2-5, with D uncertain. Germline assignment: CDR1 SGHVS and CDR2 FQNEAQ. The CDR3 has 12 residues. The V and J ends lost 5 bases and 5 bases respectively, with 9 bases between them.

This clone came up once. The V gene is TRBV7-9, the J gene TRBJ2-2; a weak D match, TRBD2 (5 bases). V was pared by 4 bases and J by 7 bases, with 7 bases between. This CDR3 is 12 amino acids long. The germline gives CDR1 SEHNR, CDR2 FQNEAQ (reference sequence). This chain's CDR3 is CASSSSYGELFF. CDR3 bases: TGTGCCAGCAGCTCTAGCTACGGGGAGCTGTTTTTT.

The chain uses TRBV9 and TRBJ2-2, with 8 bases aligning to TRBD1. The CDR3 sequence is 17 residues long. The J segment lost 5 bases and the V segment lost 0 bases, leaving 9 bases of the junction unmatched. The germline CDR1 and CDR2 sequences are SGDLS and YYNGEE. The CDR3 loop reads CASSVAPGQGETGELFF. CDR3 coding DNA: TGTGCCAGCAGCGTAGCCCCTGGACAGGGCGAGACCGGGGAGCTGTTTTTT.

The chain joins TRBV6-6 to TRBJ1-6; TRBD1 is a possible D gene (5 bases). This CDR3 comprises 14 residues. Germline-derived CDR1 and CDR2 are MNHNY and SVGAGI (reference sequence). V was pared by 6 bases and J by 7 bases, with 13 bases between. The CDR3 reads CASSQGVRNSPLHF. Here the CDR3 DNA reads TGTGCCAGCAGCCAGGGCGTACGGAATTCACCCCTCCACTTT.

V is TRBV9 and J is TRBJ2-5; D is uncertain. Trimming stripped 4 bases from V and 2 bases from J, with 9 bases between. The CDR3 is 13 amino acids. CDR1 and CDR2 (germline): SGDLS, YYNGEE. CDR3 coding DNA: TGTGCCAGCAGCTACCTAACGCAAGAGACCCAGTACTTC. Protein: CASSYLTQETQYF.

V gene TRBV7-9 combines with J gene TRBJ2-7, with 8 bases lining up with TRBD2. With V trimmed by 3 bases and J by 3 bases, 1 base remained unmatched. The CDR3 loop spans 13 amino acids. CDR1 is SEHNR and CDR2 is FQNEAQ in the germline V gene (reference sequence). CDR3 residues: CASSFTSGYEQYF. CDR3 nucleotide sequence: TGTGCCAGCAGCTTTACTAGCGGCTACGAGCAGTACTTC.

The V call is TRBV2, the J call TRBJ1-3; D is undetermined. This CDR3 spans 15 amino acids. Trimming took 1 base from V and 0 from J, leaving 7 bases between them. Germline V gene data show CDR1 as SNHLY and CDR2 as FYNNEI. CDR3 coding DNA: TGTGCCAGCAGTGAAGACTCGAGCTCTGGAAACACCATATATTTT. Translating gives CASSEDSSSGNTIYF.

The J gene is TRBJ2-7, the V gene TRBV5-8; D possibly corresponds to TRBD2 (5 bases). CDR1 SGHTS and CDR2 YDEGEE come from the germline V gene. This CDR3 region has 14 residues. Trimming took 3 bases from V and 3 from J, leaving 13 bases between them. CDR3 sequence (DNA): TGTGCCAGCAGCTCCCGGGATCAAGTCTACGAGCAGTACTTC. Translated, it gives CASSSRDQVYEQYF. Supplemented by reference TRBV5-8 and TRBJ2-7, the full variable domain reads EAGVTQSPTHLIKTRGQQATLRCSPISGHTSVYWYQQALGLGLQFLLWYDEGEERNRGNFPPRFSGRQFPNYSSELNVNALELEDSALYLCASSSRDQVYEQYFGPGTRLTVT.

J is TRBJ2-1 and V is TRBV6-4, with D possibly TRBD2 on 7 matching bases. CDR3 length equals 13 residues. CDR1 and CDR2 (germline): MRHNA, SNTAGT. V was pared by 6 bases and J by 4 bases, with 10 bases between. The CDR3 protein is CASSGGPYNEQFF. The CDR3 DNA is TGTGCCAGCAGCGGGGGGCCTTACAATGAGCAGTTCTTC.

The chain combines TRBV11-2 with TRBJ2-1; TRBD1 agrees at 9 bases. This CDR3 comprises 15 residues. Germline CDR1 SGHAT, CDR2 FQNNGV. The V gene end was trimmed by 0 bases and the J gene end by 4 bases; junction bases not matched to a gene: 1. The CDR3 nucleotides read TGTGCCAGCAGCTTAGAGGGGACAGGGTACAATGAGCAGTTCTTC. It yields the protein CASSLEGTGYNEQFF.

This clone was observed a single time. This CDR3 is CASSFSLAGGPGTGELFF. As DNA, the CDR3 is TGCGCCAGCAGCTTTTCTCTAGCGGGAGGGCCGGGCACCGGGGAGCTGTTTTTT. The chain is built from TRBV5-1 and TRBJ2-2; 12 bases fit TRBD2. The CDR3 contains 18 residues. CDR1 SGHRS and CDR2 YFSETQ come from the germline V gene. V trimming: 2 bases; J trimming: 4 bases; junction bases outside the gene matches: 9.

The chain carries TRBV7-9 and TRBJ1-2; 7 bases agree with TRBD1. J lost 13 bases, V lost 4 bases, and 18 bases had no gene match. The CDR3 length is 15 residues. Per the germline V gene, CDR1 is SEHNR and CDR2 is FQNEAQ (reference sequence). The CDR3 DNA reads TGTGCCAGCAGCTCCGATGAGACAGGGCCTACTCGGGGCACCTTC. Its protein is CASSSDETGPTRGTF.

This chain joins TRBV10-3 and TRBJ2-7; a weak D match, TRBD1 (6 bases). The length of the CDR3 is 15 residues. Germline values: CDR1 ENHRY, CDR2 SYGVKD. The ends were cut back, 2 bases at V and 0 bases at J, with 11 bases in the middle. The CDR3 here is CAISEPPTGSYEQYF. CDR3 in DNA: TGTGCCATCAGTGAGCCCCCGACAGGCTCCTACGAGCAGTACTTC.